The clone carrying this T cell receptor beta chain was counted between two and nine times. The antigen remains unidentified. The data were taken from a study of follicular helper T cells after annual influenza vaccination. Background on the study: For some subjects, blood spans the 2013-2014, 2014-2015 and 2015-2016 annual vaccinations. General study points: Yearly vaccinations repeatedly recalled conserved clonotypes in ICOS+CD38+ cTfh.

The repertoire was sequenced with immunoSEQ multiplex PCR; TCRdb's copy has only in-frame clones and lacks some. The sample has about 1,200 clones, 70% to 90% seen once. CDR1 and CDR2 from the germline V gene are MNHNY and SVGAGI (reference sequence). V lost 6 bases to trimming and J lost 7 bases, with 13 bases between them. CDR3 length: 13 amino acids. Time point noted: 2015-2016 season, 7 days after influenza vaccination. Adults were given seasonal inactivated influenza vaccine, and blood CD4 subsets were sorted before and after vaccination. Sequencing used CXCR5+ CD38- circulating T follicular helper cells from blood, obtained 7 days after influenza vaccination. Regarding subset: circulating Tfh, non-naive CD4+CXCR5+PD-1+ (ICOS+CD38+ or ICOS-CD38-). The chain uses TRBV6-6 and TRBJ1-5; possible D gene TRBD1, 5 bases. This TCR derives from an adult who received the influenza vaccine. Here the CDR3 DNA reads TGTGCCAGCAGCTTCGACGGGGGGCAGCCCCAGCATTTT. Translation gives CASSFDGGQPQHF.